Below, 20 T cell receptor beta chains from the same sample are listed, as sequenced in a study of blood T cell repertoires in COVID-19. The data were produced by immunoSEQ multiplex PCR, yet TCRdb's version contains in-frame clones alone and is incomplete. The table records about 190,000 clones, about 88% of them present only once. Sequencing was performed on peripheral blood. These receptor sequences come from a woman aged 40 to 50 who had recovered from COVID-19.

The rearrangement joins TRBV18 to TRBJ2-3; the D gene is possibly TRBD2 (5 bases). CDR1 is KGHSH, CDR2 LQKENI, per germline. The CDR3 covers 15 residues. V was cut by 3 bases and J by 4 bases, with 14 bases left in between. The CDR3, as DNA: TGTGCCAGCTCACCGACTATCGAGGTGGCAGATACGCAGTATTTT. Its translation: CASSPTIEVADTQYF.

This clone was detected a few times. The CDR3 DNA sequence: TGTGCCACCGGGAAGGCTAATGAAAAACTGTTTTTT. This translates into CATGKANEKLFF. V usage is TRBV19 and J usage is TRBJ1-4, with D unresolved. Germline V CDR1 and CDR2: LNHDA, SQIVND (reference sequence). This CDR3 is built from 12 residues. The V end lost 10 bases, the J end lost 3 bases, and 9 bases lay between the germline ends.

This chain connects TRBV7-2 to TRBJ1-1, with a possible D match to TRBD1 (6 bases). From germline, CDR1 is SGHTA and CDR2 FQGNSA. The CDR3 runs 13 residues. V was cut by 6 bases and J by 1 base, with 9 bases left in between. CDR3 sequence reads: CASSRTANTEAFF. In DNA, the CDR3 is TGTGCCAGCAGTCGGACAGCGAACACTGAAGCTTTCTTT.

The CDR3 DNA sequence: TGCAGTGCAGATCCAGGGAATACGCAGTATTTT. Its protein is CSADPGNTQYF. The V gene is TRBV20-1, the J gene TRBJ2-3; perhaps TRBD1 as D (5 bases). The CDR3 is 11 residues long. V lost 6 bases, J lost 7 bases, and 11 bases lay in between. The germline V gene encodes CDR1 DFQATT and CDR2 SNEGSKA (reference sequence).

The chain joins TRBV11-1 to TRBJ1-4; D uncertain. CDR1 is SGHAT and CDR2 is FQDESV in the germline V gene (reference sequence). With 5 bases removed from V and 8 bases from J, the gap between germline ends came to 12 bases. The CDR3 runs to 13 residues. For the CDR3, the DNA is TGTGCCAGCAGCCCGAATGCGGTGGAAAAACTGTTTTTT. This encodes CASSPNAVEKLFF.

This rearrangement joins TRBV13 to TRBJ1-3, with D hard to call. Per the germline V gene, CDR1 is PRHDT and CDR2 is FYEKMQ (reference sequence). V lost 5 bases and J 0 bases, leaving 11 bases between the germline ends. This CDR3 region has 15 residues. The CDR3 nucleotides read TGTGCCAGCAGCGCCCCATCGAGCTCTGGAAACACCATATATTTT. Translation: CASSAPSSSGNTIYF.

The chain couples TRBV7-9 to TRBJ2-5; 7 bases are shared with TRBD2. CDR3 length: 14 residues. J gave up 5 bases and V 1 base, and 4 bases lay outside the gene matches. In germline, CDR1 is SEHNR, CDR2 FQNEAQ (reference sequence). The CDR3 loop is CASSLGAGVETQYF. CDR3 coding DNA: TGTGCCAGCAGCTTAGGGGCGGGAGTGGAGACCCAGTACTTC.

The chain employs TRBV29-1 and TRBJ2-4, with D tentatively TRBD2 (7 bases). The CDR3 contains 17 residues. Per the germline V gene, CDR1 is SQVTM and CDR2 is ANQGSEA. Trimming removed 6 bases from V and 1 base from J, with 22 bases in between. The CDR3 nucleotides read TGCAGCGTAGCGGGACAAATCTCGACGGGTGCCAAAAACATTCAGTACTTC. Translated: CSVAGQISTGAKNIQYF.

This clone appeared a few times. J is TRBJ1-1 and V is TRBV6-1; 8 bases are shared with TRBD1. The CDR3 length is 18 residues. After removal of 0 bases from V and 1 base from J, the junction contained 10 bases not matched to a gene. The germline gives CDR1 MNHNS, CDR2 SASEGT. CDR3 sequence (DNA): TGTGCCAGCAGTGAAGCGGGGCAGGGGGCGTGGGGGAACACTGAAGCTTTCTTT. Translated: CASSEAGQGAWGNTEAFF.

V gene TRBV14 combines with J gene TRBJ1-2; D unclear. V dropped 4 bases and J dropped 5 bases, with 11 bases sitting between them. The CDR3 spans 13 residues. Per the germline V gene, CDR1 is SGHDN and CDR2 is FVKESK. CDR3 DNA: TGTGCCAGCAGCCGGGCCGCGTCTTATGGCTACACCTTC. This sequence encodes CASSRAASYGYTF. The full variable domain, its missing parts supplied by reference TRBV14 and TRBJ1-2, is EAGVTQFPSHSVIEKGQTVTLRCDPISGHDNLYWYRRVMGKEIKFLLHFVKESKQDESGMPNNRFLAERTGGTYSTLKVQPAELEDSGVYFCASSRAASYGYTFGSGTRLTVV.

The chain links TRBV28 to TRBJ1-4; D not resolved. V was shortened by 11 bases and J by 3 bases, with 7 bases between the two germline ends. CDR3 length: 11 residues. Germline loops: CDR1 MDHEN, CDR2 SYDVKM. The CDR3 DNA reads TGTGCCCTTCGGGCTAATGAAAAACTGTTTTTT. This encodes CALRANEKLFF.

DNA for the CDR3: TGTGCCAGCAGCACCCAGGGGGCAAATCAAGCCAAAAACATTCAGTACTTC. The encoded protein is CASSTQGANQAKNIQYF. The V call is TRBV21-1, the J call TRBJ2-4; the table's D call, TRBD1, has no DNA check behind it. TRBV21-1 is classified as a pseudogene. This CDR3 is built from 17 residues.

The chain has TRBV5-1 and TRBJ2-6; D may be TRBD1 (5 bases). Germline V gives CDR1 SGHRS, CDR2 YFSETQ. This CDR3 comprises 17 residues. Trimming took off 0 bases at V and 4 bases at J, with 14 bases between the two ends. In DNA form, the CDR3 reads TGCGCCAGCAGCTTGGAAATTGCAGGGTCCGGGGCCAACGTCCTGACTTTC. It codes for CASSLEIAGSGANVLTF.

The chain combines TRBV19 with TRBJ2-2; 7 bases line up with TRBD2. The V and J ends lost 5 bases and 6 bases, in that order; junction bases with no gene match: 18. The CDR3 runs to 18 residues. Germline V gene lookup returns CDR1 LNHDA and CDR2 SQIVND (reference sequence). The DNA for the CDR3 is TGTGCCAGTAGTTCGCCGGGTGGCGGGAGTATCAGTGCCGGGGAGCTGTTTTTT. Translation gives CASSSPGGGSISAGELFF.

The rearrangement joins TRBV29-1 to TRBJ1-1; 10 positions match TRBD1. CDR1 is SQVTM, CDR2 ANQGSEA, per germline. Trimming at V came to 7 bases and at J to 4 bases, leaving 6 bases not matched to a gene. The CDR3 consists of 13 residues. The chain's CDR3 is CSGDRGRGTEAFF. The CDR3 DNA reads TGCAGCGGGGACAGGGGACGGGGCACTGAAGCTTTCTTT.

The table lists this clone with a few counts. The V call is TRBV28, the J call TRBJ2-7; tentative D call: TRBD1 (6 bases). Trimming took 5 bases from V and 5 from J, leaving 13 bases between them. The CDR3 is made up of 13 amino acids. Germline values: CDR1 MDHEN, CDR2 SYDVKM. The CDR3 DNA follows: TGTGCCAGCAGTGTCCAAACAGGGCACGAGCAGTACTTC. Residues: CASSVQTGHEQYF.

The genes are TRBV6-5 and TRBJ2-5; 7 bases are a match to TRBD1. The germline V gene has CDR1 MNHEY and CDR2 SVGAGI. The CDR3 covers 15 residues. V trimming: 11 bases; J trimming: 1 base; junction bases outside the gene matches: 13. CDR3 in amino acids: CAARRTGTLQETQYF. CDR3 DNA: TGTGCCGCCCGACGGACAGGAACTCTCCAAGAGACCCAGTACTTC.

V gene TRBV28 combines with J gene TRBJ1-2; D is undetermined. CDR1 MDHEN and CDR2 SYDVKM come from the germline V gene. With 3 bases removed from V and 7 bases from J, the gap between germline ends came to 9 bases. This CDR3 has 12 amino acids. CDR3 residues: CASSFRLRGYTF. The CDR3 coding sequence is TGTGCCAGCAGTTTCCGGTTACGTGGCTACACCTTC.

Only one count was recorded for this clone. This chain connects TRBV9 to TRBJ2-2; a possible D gene is TRBD2 (5 bases). This CDR3 region has 14 residues. CDR1 SGDLS and CDR2 YYNGEE come from the germline V gene. The V end lost 2 bases, the J end lost 6 bases, and 11 bases lay between the germline ends. The CDR3 loop reads CASSVQAGAGELFF. The CDR3 DNA follows: TGTGCCAGCAGCGTCCAAGCCGGGGCCGGGGAGCTGTTTTTT.

The chain uses TRBV10-3 and TRBJ2-5, with 8 nucleotides matching TRBD2. The germline V gene has CDR1 ENHRY and CDR2 SYGVKD. The CDR3 loop spans 15 amino acids. V lost 6 bases and J lost 5; bases outside the gene matches: 11. CDR3 nucleotides: TGTGCCATCAGGGAAGGACTAGCAAGTCGGGAGACCCAGTACTTC. It yields the protein CAIREGLASRETQYF.